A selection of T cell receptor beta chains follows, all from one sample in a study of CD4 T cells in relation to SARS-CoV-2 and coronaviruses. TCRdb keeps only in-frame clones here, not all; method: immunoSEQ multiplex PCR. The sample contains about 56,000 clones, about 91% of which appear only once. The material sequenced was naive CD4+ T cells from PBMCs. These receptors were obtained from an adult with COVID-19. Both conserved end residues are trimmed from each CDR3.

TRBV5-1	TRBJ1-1	ASSTDSFEAF
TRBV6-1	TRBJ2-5	ASSESEETQY
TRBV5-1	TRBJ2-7	ASSLPEQGLSYEQY
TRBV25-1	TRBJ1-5	ASSEPGGGDQPQH
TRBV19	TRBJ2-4	ASAPGGEIKNIQY
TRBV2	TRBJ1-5	ASSDWPNSNQPQH
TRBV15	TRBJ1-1	ATSGGTGKYTEAF
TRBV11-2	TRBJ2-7	ASSLKFSWGSYEQY
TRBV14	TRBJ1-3	ASSPLAGERSGNTIY
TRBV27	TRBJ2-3	ASSLSPQGDTQY
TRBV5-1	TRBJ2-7	ASSRGSGPGGEQY
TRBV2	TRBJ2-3	ASSDSTDTQY
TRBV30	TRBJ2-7	AWSVPLAATLTYEQY
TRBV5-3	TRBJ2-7	ARRPTSPSSYEQY
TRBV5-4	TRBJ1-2	ASSVGQAPYGYT
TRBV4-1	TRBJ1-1	ASSPRDRAEAF
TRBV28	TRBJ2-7	ASSLYRMQASEQY
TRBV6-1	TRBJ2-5	ASSEYLAGGIQETQY
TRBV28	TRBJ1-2	ASSDNYGYT
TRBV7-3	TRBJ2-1	ASSWSLAGVGEQF
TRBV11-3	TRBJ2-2	ASGTGAPTGELF
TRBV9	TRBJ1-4	ASSPPGGVDEKLF
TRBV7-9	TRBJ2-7	ASSFRQGVKDEQY
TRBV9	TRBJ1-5	ASSAELEGQPQH
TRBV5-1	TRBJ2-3	ASSAAGTTGTDTQY
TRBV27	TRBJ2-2	ASSFVLLAGDTGELF
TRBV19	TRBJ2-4	ASSIGRRNIQY
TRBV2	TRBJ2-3	ASSREGVSSAQY
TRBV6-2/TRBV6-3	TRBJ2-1	ASSYAGQGYNEQF
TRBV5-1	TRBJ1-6	ASSLIQGTGRGSPLH
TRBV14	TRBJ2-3	ASSQGTVVGDTQY
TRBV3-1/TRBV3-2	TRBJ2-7	ASSGDGSYEQY
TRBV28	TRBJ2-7	ASSFPQEKPYEQY
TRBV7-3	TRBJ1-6	ASSSSQGSPLH
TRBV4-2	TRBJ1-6	ASSQYRTGGNSPLH
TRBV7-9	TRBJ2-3	ASSATGRPDTQY
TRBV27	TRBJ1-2	ASSFGNRVYT
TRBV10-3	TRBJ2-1	AINDRGDYNEQF
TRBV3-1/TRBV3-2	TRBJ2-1	ASSQDSFWRFDNEQF
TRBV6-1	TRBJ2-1	ASSDSGTVSYNEQF
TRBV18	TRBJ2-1	ASSPSTSGLYNEQF
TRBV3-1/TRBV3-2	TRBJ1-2	ASSQSRALNYGYT
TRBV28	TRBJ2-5	ASSLDRGYSTQY
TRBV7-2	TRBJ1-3	ASSLDFGGQGVSGNTIY
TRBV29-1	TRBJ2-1	SVDRNRLGTGGDEQF
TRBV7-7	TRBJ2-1	ASSPTPSSYNEQF